This T cell receptor (beta chain) was recovered during a study of PD-1 blockade in classical Hodgkin lymphoma. Here immunoSEQ multiplex PCR was the method, and the copy in TCRdb shows in-frame clones only, minus some. The sample has tens of thousands of clones, around nine tenths seen once. Findings and limits, study-wide: Those starting nivolumab under 1 year post-ASCT were excluded. Possible causes of repertoire differences, disease activity or prior therapy, remain undefined.

This sample's time point: cycle 4 day 1 (C4D1), after five to seven weeks of nivolumab. Every patient relapsed after autologous stem cell transplantation, and brentuximab vedotin exposure varied. The CDR3 sequence is 16 residues long. V shed 2 bases and J shed 0 bases, with 12 bases lying between them. The germline gives CDR1 LNHDA, CDR2 SQIVND (reference sequence). About this clone: Its cognate antigen is unknown.

The V call is TRBV19, the J call TRBJ2-3; no reliable D call. The sequence was collected from a human donor with classical Hodgkin lymphoma. The material was peripheral blood mononuclear cells (PBMCs), obtained before the fourth cycle of nivolumab. CDR3 amino acids: CASSIKVLSSTDTQYF. CDR3 bases: TGTGCCAGTAGTATAAAAGTCCTTTCTAGCACAGATACGCAGTATTTT. Looking up the rest from reference TRBV19 and TRBJ2-3 gives the full variable domain: DGGITQSPKYLFRKEGQNVTLSCEQNLNHDAMYWYRQDPGQGLRLIYYSQIVNDFQKGDIAEGYSVSREKKESFPLTVTSAQKNPTAFYLCASSIKVLSSTDTQYFGPGTRLTVL.